These 17 T cell receptor beta chains came from one sample sequenced in a study of a mutant IDH1 vaccine in newly diagnosed glioma. Sequencing was performed with immunoSEQ multiplex PCR; in TCRdb, only in-frame clones are kept and a portion is missing. The table includes 60,000 to 75,000 clones, approximately 85% detected once. Stated time point: baseline, week 1 (first vaccination visit). Treatment: pre-vaccination baseline after standard-of-care therapy. The material was PBMCs, obtained from a glioma patient treated with radiotherapy, temozolomide or both. The receptors were sampled from a man in his forties or fifties with glioma.

The chain joins TRBV5-1 to TRBJ1-1; tentative D call: TRBD1 (6 bases). Germline values: CDR1 SGHRS, CDR2 YFSETQ. This CDR3 region has 17 residues. V lost 1 base and J lost 1, with 17 bases in between. The CDR3 DNA sequence: TGCGCCAGCAGCTTGAGTCGGGGGCGCCGTGGGAACACTGAAGCTTTCTTT. Translating gives CASSLSRGRRGNTEAFF.

The V and J genes are TRBV7-6 and TRBJ1-1; possibly TRBD1 for D (5 bases). Germline V gives CDR1 SGHVS, CDR2 FNYEAQ. The length of the CDR3 is 15 residues. Trimming removed 5 bases at V and 1 base at J, with 14 bases between. In DNA form, the CDR3 reads TGTGCCAGCAGCGCACTCTTCGGGGGGAACACTGAAGCTTTCTTT. Protein: CASSALFGGNTEAFF.

Written as DNA, the CDR3 is TGCAGTACCAATTCAGGGGACGAGCAGTACTTC. It translates to CSTNSGDEQYF. The chain is built from TRBV20-1 and TRBJ2-7; D perhaps matches TRBD1 (6 bases). Trimming pared 8 bases from V and 5 bases from J, leaving 13 bases between. CDR1 DFQATT and CDR2 SNEGSKA come from the germline V gene (reference sequence). This CDR3 comprises 11 residues.

The chain couples TRBV18 to TRBJ2-7, with D possibly being TRBD1 (5 bases). The CDR3 contains 16 residues. Trimming took 1 base from V and 7 from J, leaving 20 bases between them. CDR1 and CDR2 from the germline V gene are KGHSH and LQKENI. CDR3 nucleotide sequence: TGTGCCAGCTCACCACAACAAGAGGTAGGGGTAAGGGAGCAGTACTTC. Its translation is CASSPQQEVGVREQYF.

Here the CDR3 DNA reads TGTGCCAGCAGTTACGGTAGGACAGGGGGCTACGAGCAGTACTTC. Its translation is CASSYGRTGGYEQYF. The chain combines TRBV6-5 with TRBJ2-7; 10 bases are shared with TRBD1. CDR1 and CDR2 (germline): MNHEY, SVGAGI. The V segment lost 2 bases and the J segment 3 bases; nucleotides outside the gene matches: 4. The CDR3 sequence is 15 residues long.

The chain uses TRBV9 and TRBJ2-7; 10 nucleotides line up with TRBD1. V gave up 3 bases and J gave up 6 bases; unmatched junction bases: 6. Germline CDR1 and CDR2: SGDLS and YYNGEE. This CDR3 comprises 14 residues. The DNA of the CDR3 is TGTGCCAGCAGCGCCGGGACAGGGGTCTCCGAGCAGTACTTC. Protein: CASSAGTGVSEQYF.

The V and J genes are TRBV27 and TRBJ2-3, with 9 bases matching TRBD1. The length of the CDR3 is 14 residues. Germline V gene sequence: CDR1 MNHEY, CDR2 SMNVEV (reference sequence). V shed 6 bases and J 3 bases; nucleotides not matched to a gene: 4. CDR3 in amino acids: CASRWTGVTDTQYF. CDR3 DNA sequence: TGTGCCAGCAGGTGGACAGGGGTGACAGATACGCAGTATTTT.

The chain recombines TRBV29-1 with TRBJ1-4, with D tentatively TRBD1 (6 bases). In germline, CDR1 is SQVTM, CDR2 ANQGSEA. V was clipped by 3 bases and J by 8 bases, with 16 bases between them. The CDR3 sequence is 14 residues long. This chain's CDR3 is CSVEKGGFGEKLFF. Written as DNA, the CDR3 is TGCAGCGTTGAGAAGGGGGGTTTTGGCGAAAAACTGTTTTTT.

The chain joins TRBV4-2 to TRBJ2-4; TRBD1 or TRBD2 may be the D gene (5 bases each). V lost 0 bases and J 11 bases, leaving 17 bases between the germline ends. The CDR3 runs 15 residues. Germline assignment: CDR1 LGHNA and CDR2 YNFKEQ. CDR3 loop: CASSQEFGDLIVQYF. The DNA of the CDR3 is TGTGCCAGCAGCCAAGAGTTCGGGGACCTCATCGTTCAGTACTTC.

The gene calls are TRBV7-6 and TRBJ2-4; D may match TRBD1 or TRBD2 (6 bases each). V was pared by 1 base and J by 1 base, with 23 bases between. Per the germline V gene, CDR1 is SGHVS and CDR2 is FNYEAQ. The CDR3 length is 20 residues. CDR3 residues: CASSLVGGRGLSGAKNIQYF. DNA of the CDR3: TGTGCCAGCAGCTTAGTTGGGGGGCGCGGGCTGTCTGGGGCCAAAAACATTCAGTACTTC.

The chain combines TRBV5-4 with TRBJ2-2; D call uncertain. The V gene's germline CDR1 is SGHNT and CDR2 YYREEE (reference sequence). Trimming removed 1 base from V and 1 base from J, with 5 bases in between. This CDR3 spans 14 amino acids. The CDR3 DNA reads as TGTGCCAGCAGCTTGTCAGGGAACACCGGGGAGCTGTTTTTT. Its translation: CASSLSGNTGELFF.

This clone was seen a few times. The chain joins TRBV6-1 to TRBJ2-7; D unresolved. Trimming removed 8 bases at V and 6 bases at J, with 11 bases between. CDR1 MNHNS and CDR2 SASEGT come from the germline V gene. This CDR3 is 11 amino acids long. The CDR3 sequence: CASARTVEQYF. In nucleotides, the CDR3 is TGTGCCAGCGCCCGGACGGTCGAGCAGTACTTC.

About this clone: At the DNA level, this CDR3 is encoded by other sequences in the same sample as well. The rearrangement uses TRBV9 and TRBJ2-7; 11 bases are shared with TRBD2. CDR1 SGDLS and CDR2 YYNGEE come from the germline V gene. The CDR3 loop spans 13 amino acids. V shed 5 bases and J 6 bases; nucleotides not matched to a gene: 4. CDR3 region: CASSGTSGGEQYF. The CDR3 coding sequence is TGTGCCAGCAGTGGGACTAGCGGCGGCGAGCAGTACTTC.

The rearrangement uses TRBV30 and TRBJ2-5, with D possibly TRBD2 on 5 matching bases. Germline V gene data show CDR1 as GTSNPN and CDR2 as SVGIG (reference sequence). Between the trimmed V and J ends, which lost 1 base and 5 bases, there was a span of 14 bases. The CDR3 sequence is 14 residues long. The CDR3 DNA is TGTGCCTGGAGTGGCGGGCGGACTTGGGAGACCCAGTACTTC. Protein sequence: CAWSGGRTWETQYF.

The chain links TRBV7-2 to TRBJ2-3; D not certain. Germline CDR1 and CDR2: SGHTA and FQGNSA. This CDR3 has 14 amino acids. V was shortened by 8 bases and J by 1 base, with 13 bases between the two germline ends. The CDR3 DNA reads TGTGCCAGCGGGTTGGGCGGCCGCACAGATACGCAGTATTTT. Translated, it gives CASGLGGRTDTQYF.

This clone was counted between two and nine times. The chain uses TRBV6-6 and TRBJ2-3; a possible D gene is TRBD1 (6 bases). V was clipped by 6 bases and J by 4 bases, with 14 bases between them. CDR1 MNHNY and CDR2 SVGAGI come from the germline V gene (reference sequence). This CDR3 is built from 14 residues. The CDR3 protein is CASSTGQFSDTQYF. The CDR3 DNA sequence: TGTGCCAGCAGCACTGGACAGTTTTCAGATACGCAGTATTTT.

The chain recombines TRBV5-1 with TRBJ2-5; 13 positions match TRBD2. The CDR3 is 15 amino acids. The germline V gene has CDR1 SGHRS and CDR2 YFSETQ. After removal of 0 bases from V and 4 bases from J, the junction contained 0 bases not matched to a gene. As DNA, the CDR3 is TGCGCCAGCAGCTTGGGACTAGCGGGGGGAGAGACCCAGTACTTC. It is translated as CASSLGLAGGETQYF. Based on the CDR3 plus reference TRBV5-1 and TRBJ2-5, the full variable domain is KAGVTQTPRYLIKTRGQQVTLSCSPISGHRSVSWYQQTPGQGLQFLFEYFSETQRNKGNFPGRFSGRQFSNSRSEMNVSTLELGDSALYLCASSLGLAGGETQYFGPGTRLLVL.